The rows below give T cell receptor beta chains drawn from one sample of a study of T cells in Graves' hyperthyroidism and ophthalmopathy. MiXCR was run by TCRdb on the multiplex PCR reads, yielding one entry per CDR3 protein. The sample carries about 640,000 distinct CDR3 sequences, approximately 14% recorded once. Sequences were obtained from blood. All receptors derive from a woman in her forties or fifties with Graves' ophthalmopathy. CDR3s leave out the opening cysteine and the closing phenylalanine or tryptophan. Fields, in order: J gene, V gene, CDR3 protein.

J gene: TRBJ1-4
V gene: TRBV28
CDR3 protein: ASSLQISEKLF

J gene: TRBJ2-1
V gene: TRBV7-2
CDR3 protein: ASSAELVSYNEQF

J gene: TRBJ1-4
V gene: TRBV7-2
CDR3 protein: ASSPRGLGEKLF

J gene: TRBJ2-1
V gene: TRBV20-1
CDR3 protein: SAAPGLDEQF

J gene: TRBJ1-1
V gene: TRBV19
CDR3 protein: ASKGFGTEAF

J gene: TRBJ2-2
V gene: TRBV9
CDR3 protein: ASSVGPGQGTPGSCF

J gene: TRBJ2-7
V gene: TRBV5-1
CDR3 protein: ASSLSGINYEQY

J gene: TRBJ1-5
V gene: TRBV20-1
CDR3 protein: SARRGQDNSNQPQH

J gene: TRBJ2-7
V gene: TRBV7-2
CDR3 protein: ASSLDGLASSYEQY

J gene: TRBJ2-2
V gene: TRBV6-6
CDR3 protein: ASSYSPLGVRTGELF

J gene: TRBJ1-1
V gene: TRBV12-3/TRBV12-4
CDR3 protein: ASIASQAF

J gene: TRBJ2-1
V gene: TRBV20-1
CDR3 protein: SARQTSGRWDEQF

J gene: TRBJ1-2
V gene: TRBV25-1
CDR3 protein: ASSEAGQGRGYT

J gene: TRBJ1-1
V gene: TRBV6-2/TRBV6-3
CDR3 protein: ASSYAGEYTEAF

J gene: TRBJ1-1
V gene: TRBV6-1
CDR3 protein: ASSPDWAGLQAF

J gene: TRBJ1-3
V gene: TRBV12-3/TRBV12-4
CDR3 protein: ASSSDRAGNTIY

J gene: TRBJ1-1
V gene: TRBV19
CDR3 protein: ASSQIDRGTEAF

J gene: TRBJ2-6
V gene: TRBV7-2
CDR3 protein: ASSLPSAPSGANVLT

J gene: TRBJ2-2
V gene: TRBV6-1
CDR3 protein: ASRRAGELF

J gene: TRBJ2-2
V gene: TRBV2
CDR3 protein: ASSDGLASTGELF

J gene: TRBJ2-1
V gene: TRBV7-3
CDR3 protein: ASSLKGGGFDEQF

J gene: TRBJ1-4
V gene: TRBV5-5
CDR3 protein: ASSLTEGEKLF

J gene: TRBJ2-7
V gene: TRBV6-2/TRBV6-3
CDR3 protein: ASSYLTSWDYEQY

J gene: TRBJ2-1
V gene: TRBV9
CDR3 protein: ASSVDGIYNEQF

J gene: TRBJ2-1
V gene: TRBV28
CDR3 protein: ASRGPSGRYYNEQF

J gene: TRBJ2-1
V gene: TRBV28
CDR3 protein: ASSLGGGTKKDSF

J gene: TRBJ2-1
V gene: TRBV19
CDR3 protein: ASSKPARGHNEQF

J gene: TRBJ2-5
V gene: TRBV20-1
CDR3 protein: SAFLAVGETQY

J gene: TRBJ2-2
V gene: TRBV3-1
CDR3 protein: ASSQGPGLAGAGELF

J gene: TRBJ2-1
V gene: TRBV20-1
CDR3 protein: SARSSGSYNEQF

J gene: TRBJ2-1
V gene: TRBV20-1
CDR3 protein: SARGPGYNEQF

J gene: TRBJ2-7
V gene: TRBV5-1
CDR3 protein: ASSSGLAGGPGSYEQY

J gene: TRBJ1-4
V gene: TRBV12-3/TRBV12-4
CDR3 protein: ASRRTGTNEKLF

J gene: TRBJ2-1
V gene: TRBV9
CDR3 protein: ASSIGTSGLIYNEQF

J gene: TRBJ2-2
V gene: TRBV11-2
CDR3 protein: ASSLVAAGELF

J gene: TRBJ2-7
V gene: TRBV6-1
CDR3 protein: ASSDQGPYEQY

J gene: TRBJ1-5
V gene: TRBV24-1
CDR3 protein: ATSLGNQPQH

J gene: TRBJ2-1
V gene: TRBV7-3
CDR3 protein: ASSLTRHHEQF

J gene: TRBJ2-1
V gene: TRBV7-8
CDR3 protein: ASSGYRGTYNEQF

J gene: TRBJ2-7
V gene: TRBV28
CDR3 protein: ASSSFRYEQY

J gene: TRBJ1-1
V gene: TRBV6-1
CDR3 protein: ASSTGPASPTEAF

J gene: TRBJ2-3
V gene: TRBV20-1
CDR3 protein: SARGGTAQDTQY

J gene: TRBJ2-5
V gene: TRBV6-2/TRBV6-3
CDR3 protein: ASSYSGSNQETQY

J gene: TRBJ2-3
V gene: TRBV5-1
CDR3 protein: ASSTTGGLATITDTQY

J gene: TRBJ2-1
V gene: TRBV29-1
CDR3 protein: SVARPGGEQF

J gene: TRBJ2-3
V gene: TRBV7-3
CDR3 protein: ASSISGTDTQY